This T cell receptor (beta chain) is drawn from a study of T cell changes during pregnancy in multiple sclerosis. Method: immunoSEQ multiplex PCR; TCRdb's copy keeps in-frame clones and lacks some. The table records 75,000 to 95,000 clones, around 90% of them present only once. CDR3 length equals 14 residues. Unmatched junction bases numbered 4, after V lost 6 bases and J lost 1 base. Germline values: CDR1 MNHEY, CDR2 SVGAGI. The receptor's source is a female donor in good health, enrolled as a control in a pregnancy study. The sequencing here drew on peripheral blood, taken in the first trimester of pregnancy. This chain connects TRBV6-5 to TRBJ2-3; 7 bases are shared with TRBD1. CDR3 residues: CASRRQGGTDTQYF. CDR3 DNA sequence: TGTGCCAGCAGACGACAGGGAGGCACAGATACGCAGTATTTT.